Listed here are 27 T cell receptor beta chains from one sample, sequenced in a study of blood T cell repertoires in COVID-19. The protocol was immunoSEQ multiplex PCR, while the TCRdb copy is restricted to in-frame clones and leaves out a portion. The sample yields about 260,000 clones, about 88% seen once. Sequenced material: PBMCs or T cells enriched from blood (not recorded which). These receptors were obtained from a man aged 30 to 45 with acute COVID-19.

On this clone: Germline is not matched at one junction end, which may reflect a read error. This chain connects TRBV5-1 to TRBJ2-3; 7 bases are shared with TRBD2. Germline V CDR1 and CDR2: SGHRS, YFSETQ. The CDR3 runs to 15 residues. The CDR3 DNA reads as TGTGCCAGCAGCGGGGTGACTAGTCCCGCAGATACGCAGTATTTT. The encoded protein is CASSGVTSPADTQYF.

The chain links TRBV24-1 to TRBJ2-1; D possibly corresponds to TRBD2 (7 bases). Trimming took 2 bases from V and 7 from J, leaving 14 bases between them. This CDR3 has 15 residues. The germline CDR1 and CDR2 sequences are KGHDR and SFDVKD. The CDR3 region has the DNA TGTGCCACCAGTGATTCCGGGGGGCTTCGGAATGAGCAGTTCTTC. This codes for CATSDSGGLRNEQFF.

V usage is TRBV9 and J usage is TRBJ2-1; 12 nucleotides match TRBD2. Germline V gene sequence: CDR1 SGDLS, CDR2 YYNGEE. This CDR3 region has 15 residues. Trimming cost V 0 bases and J 7 bases; bases outside gene matches: 2. The CDR3 protein is CASSVAGTSGNEQFF. CDR3 bases: TGTGCCAGCAGCGTAGCCGGGACTAGCGGGAATGAGCAGTTCTTC.

This chain connects TRBV3-1 (or the pseudogene TRBV3-2) to TRBJ2-1, with 8 bases lining up with TRBD2. The CDR3 sequence is 14 residues long. Germline V gene lookup returns CDR1 LGHDT and CDR2 YNNKEL (reference sequence). V gave up 6 bases and J gave up 6 bases; unmatched junction bases: 7. In nucleotides, the CDR3 is TGTGCCAGCAGAAAGCGGGAGACTTCCAATGAGCAGTTCTTC. Protein product: CASRKRETSNEQFF.

This clone occurred once. The genes are TRBV5-1 and TRBJ1-6, with 8 bases that match TRBD1. The CDR3 spans 17 residues. Germline lookup yields CDR1 SGHRS and CDR2 YFSETQ. V shed 0 bases, J shed 7 bases, and the junction held 9 bases outside the gene matches. For the CDR3, the DNA is TGCGCCAGCAGCTTGGTAAGGCAGGGGGCCAGCAATTCACCCCTCCACTTT. The encoded protein is CASSLVRQGASNSPLHF.

This clone occurred a few times. The chain combines TRBV6-2 or TRBV6-3 with TRBJ2-7; D uncertain. Germline V gives CDR1 MNHEY, CDR2 SVGEGT. The CDR3 has 14 residues. V lost 2 bases and J lost 2, with 10 bases in between. CDR3 sequence (DNA): TGTGCCAGCAGTTACGGTGCCACTGCCTACGAGCAGTACGTC. This sequence encodes CASSYGATAYEQYV.

This clone occurred once. Within the sample, other DNA sequences also encode this same CDR3. This chain joins TRBV6-1 and TRBJ2-3; 14 bases map to TRBD2. The ends lost 3 bases at V and 4 bases at J; junction bases unmatched: 0. This CDR3 has 15 amino acids. CDR1 MNHNS and CDR2 SASEGT come from the germline V gene. CDR3 nucleotides: TGTGCCAGCAGTGAGGGACTAGCGGGGGCAGATACGCAGTATTTT. Its translation is CASSEGLAGADTQYF.

The chain joins TRBV5-6 to TRBJ1-2; TRBD1 is a possible D gene (6 bases). The CDR3 spans 16 residues. V dropped 0 bases and J dropped 7 bases, with 19 bases sitting between them. Germline CDR1 and CDR2: SGHDT and YYEEEE. The CDR3: CASSLGINTGSGGYTF. CDR3 bases: TGTGCCAGCAGCTTGGGGATAAACACAGGGAGCGGTGGCTACACCTTC.

This chain connects TRBV3-1 (or the pseudogene TRBV3-2) to TRBJ2-3, with D unclear. This CDR3 has 14 residues. Trimming shortened V by 4 bases and J by 1 base, and 9 bases separated the two germline ends. Germline V gene lookup returns CDR1 LGHDT and CDR2 YNNKEL (reference sequence). CDR3 sequence reads: CASSPLQRTDTQYF. The DNA for the CDR3 is TGTGCCAGCAGCCCCCTACAGCGCACAGATACGCAGTATTTT.

V gene TRBV11-2 combines with J gene TRBJ1-6, with 7 bases matching TRBD1. This CDR3 contains 14 residues. Germline trimming cut 2 bases from V and 7 bases from J; bases unmatched to any gene: 2. CDR1 is SGHAT, CDR2 FQNNGV, per germline. DNA for the CDR3: TGTGCCAGCAGCTTAACACAGGGGAATTCACCCCTCCACTTT. Its protein product is CASSLTQGNSPLHF.

The rearrangement joins TRBV5-6 to TRBJ2-2; 9 bases match TRBD1. Losses at the gene ends were 0 bases for V and 4 bases for J; bases not matched to a gene: 10. Germline lookup yields CDR1 SGHDT and CDR2 YYEEEE. The CDR3 has 18 residues. CDR3 amino acids: CASSLAGPGQGVTGELFF. CDR3 DNA: TGTGCCAGCAGCTTGGCTGGGCCGGGACAGGGTGTCACCGGGGAGCTGTTTTTT.

This rearrangement joins TRBV6-6 to TRBJ1-3, with a tentative D call TRBD1 (5 bases). The CDR3 loop spans 15 amino acids. Trimming took 7 bases from V and 1 from J, leaving 14 bases between them. Per germline, CDR1 MNHNY and CDR2 SVGAGI (reference sequence). This chain's CDR3 is CASTRLDSSGNTIYF. The CDR3 DNA follows: TGTGCCAGCACAAGATTAGACAGTTCTGGAAACACCATATATTTT.

The gene calls are TRBV11-2 and TRBJ2-2; maybe TRBD2 (5 bases). Trimming took off 0 bases at V and 2 bases at J, with 13 bases between the two ends. Germline loops: CDR1 SGHAT, CDR2 FQNNGV. There are 17 residues in the CDR3. The CDR3 loop is CASSLDRLALNTGELFF. The CDR3 DNA sequence: TGTGCCAGCAGCTTAGATCGGTTAGCGCTTAACACCGGGGAGCTGTTTTTT.

This chain joins TRBV3-1 (or the pseudogene TRBV3-2) and TRBJ1-5; D is unresolved. The CDR3 has 14 amino acids. Trimming took off 1 base at V and 15 bases at J, with 19 bases between the two ends. The V gene's germline CDR1 is LGHDT and CDR2 YNNKEL (reference sequence). The DNA of the CDR3 is TGTGCCAGCAGCCAAGGCCTCTCGTCGAGGGTTCTGCATTTT. This gives the protein CASSQGLSSRVLHF.

The V gene is TRBV13, the J gene TRBJ1-1; possible D gene TRBD1, 6 bases. This CDR3 has 16 residues. With 1 base removed from V and 0 bases from J, the gap between germline ends came to 12 bases. Per germline, CDR1 PRHDT and CDR2 FYEKMQ (reference sequence). CDR3 bases: TGTGCCAGCAGCTTAGCGGGGGGCGTGGTGAACACTGAAGCTTTCTTT. Protein product: CASSLAGGVVNTEAFF.

The V gene is TRBV5-1, the J gene TRBJ1-2; 9 nucleotides match TRBD1. Germline CDR1 and CDR2: SGHRS and YFSETQ. The CDR3 runs to 15 residues. J lost 1 base, V lost 0 bases, and 1 base had no gene match. The CDR3 nucleotides read TGCGCCAGCAGCTTGGACAGGGGGCTTAACTATGGCTACACCTTC. Translation gives CASSLDRGLNYGYTF.

The chain carries TRBV5-1 and TRBJ1-1; possibly TRBD1 for D (6 bases). This CDR3 contains 15 residues. V was cut by 1 base and J by 3 bases, with 13 bases left in between. Germline CDR1 is SGHRS and CDR2 is YFSETQ. CDR3 sequence reads: CASSLSRGLYTEAFF. DNA of the CDR3: TGCGCCAGCAGCTTGTCTAGGGGGTTATACACTGAAGCTTTCTTT. Drawing the rest from reference TRBV5-1 and TRBJ1-1, the complete variable domain is KAGVTQTPRYLIKTRGQQVTLSCSPISGHRSVSWYQQTPGQGLQFLFEYFSETQRNKGNFPGRFSGRQFSNSRSEMNVSTLELGDSALYLCASSLSRGLYTEAFFGQGTRLTVV.

The rearrangement links TRBV4-1 to TRBJ1-5; 8 nucleotides line up with TRBD1. This CDR3 spans 16 amino acids. Germline V CDR1 and CDR2: MGHRA, YSYEKL. V was pared by 0 bases and J by 6 bases, with 7 bases of the junction left unmatched. The CDR3 DNA sequence: TGCGCCAGCAGCCAAGATCGAGGACAGGGAACTCAGCCCCAGCATTTT. Amino acids: CASSQDRGQGTQPQHF.

The V call is TRBV14, the J call TRBJ2-5; D unclear. The CDR3 sequence is 13 residues long. CDR1 is SGHDN and CDR2 is FVKESK in the germline V gene. Trimming took off 5 bases at V and 5 bases at J, with 12 bases between the two ends. The CDR3 sequence: CASSSLILETQYF. The CDR3 nucleotides read TGTGCCAGCAGCAGCCTCATTCTGGAGACCCAGTACTTC.

The chain combines TRBV21-1 with TRBJ2-7; the table's D call, TRBD1, was not checked against the DNA. TRBV21-1 is flagged as a pseudogene. This CDR3 is 13 amino acids long. CDR3 residues: CASSTDRAHEQYV. CDR3 nucleotide sequence: TGTGCCAGCAGCACGGACAGGGCCCACGAGCAGTACGTC.

Comment on this clone: Within the sample, other DNA sequences also encode this same CDR3. The chain couples TRBV6-5 to TRBJ1-2; maybe TRBD1 (6 bases). Germline CDR1 is MNHEY and CDR2 is SVGAGI. CDR3 length: 15 amino acids. V dropped 0 bases and J dropped 2 bases, with 10 bases sitting between them. The CDR3 sequence is CASSYSAGANYGYTF. As DNA, the CDR3 is TGTGCCAGCAGTTACTCGGCGGGGGCGAACTATGGCTACACCTTC.

The chain recombines TRBV12-3 or TRBV12-4 with TRBJ1-4; unclear D gene. V lost 5 bases and J 6 bases, leaving 10 bases between the germline ends. The CDR3 consists of 13 residues. In DNA form, the CDR3 reads TGTGCCAGCAGTCACGAGGGTTATGAAAAACTGTTTTTT. Translation: CASSHEGYEKLFF.

This clone showed up just a few times. V is TRBV6-1 and J is TRBJ2-3; 16 bases are shared with TRBD2. This CDR3 contains 20 residues. The germline gives CDR1 MNHNS, CDR2 SASEGT. J was trimmed by 10 bases and V by 4 bases; bases with no gene match: 20. CDR3 residues: CASSASTGTSGRAPLQSQYF. CDR3 nucleotide sequence: TGTGCCAGCAGTGCCTCGACCGGGACTAGCGGGAGGGCCCCCCTCCAGTCGCAGTATTTT.

Regarding this clone: At one end the junction does not follow the germline gene, possibly because of a read error. The CDR3 DNA reads as TGTGCTAGCAGCTTAACGCCTAGCGGGGGTGGGGATACGCAGTATTTT. Its protein product is CASSLTPSGGGDTQYF. The V gene is TRBV7-7, the J gene TRBJ2-3, with 10 bases that match TRBD2. The CDR3 sequence is 16 residues long. Germline V lookup: CDR1 SSHAT, CDR2 FNYEAQ (reference sequence).

This clone was seen a single time. The J gene is TRBJ1-2, the V gene TRBV6-5; 7 bases align to TRBD1. Germline V gene lookup returns CDR1 MNHEY and CDR2 SVGAGI. V shed 6 bases and J 7 bases; nucleotides not matched to a gene: 8. The CDR3 covers 13 residues. The CDR3 region is CASRPDRAAGYTF. In DNA, the CDR3 is TGTGCCAGCAGACCCGACAGGGCCGCTGGCTACACCTTC.

The rearrangement links TRBV5-6 to TRBJ1-2, with D perhaps TRBD1 (5 bases). V lost 0 bases, J lost 1 base, and 7 bases lay in between. The CDR3 length is 14 residues. Germline CDR1 and CDR2: SGHDT and YYEEEE. The CDR3 protein is CASSLGQINYGYTF. The CDR3 coding sequence is TGTGCCAGCAGCTTGGGACAGATTAACTATGGCTACACCTTC. The full variable domain, rest sourced from reference TRBV5-6 and TRBJ1-2, is DAGVTQSPTHLIKTRGQQVTLRCSPKSGHDTVSWYQQALGQGPQFIFQYYEEEERQRGNFPDRFSGHQFPNYSSELNVNALLLGDSALYLCASSLGQINYGYTFGSGTRLTVV.

The chain has TRBV24-1 and TRBJ1-5, with D hard to call. The CDR3 covers 13 residues. Trimming pared 3 bases from V and 6 bases from J, leaving 8 bases between. Germline lookup yields CDR1 KGHDR and CDR2 SFDVKD. CDR3 loop: CATSDPNGQPQHF. CDR3 nucleotide sequence: TGTGCCACCAGTGATCCAAACGGTCAGCCCCAGCATTTT.